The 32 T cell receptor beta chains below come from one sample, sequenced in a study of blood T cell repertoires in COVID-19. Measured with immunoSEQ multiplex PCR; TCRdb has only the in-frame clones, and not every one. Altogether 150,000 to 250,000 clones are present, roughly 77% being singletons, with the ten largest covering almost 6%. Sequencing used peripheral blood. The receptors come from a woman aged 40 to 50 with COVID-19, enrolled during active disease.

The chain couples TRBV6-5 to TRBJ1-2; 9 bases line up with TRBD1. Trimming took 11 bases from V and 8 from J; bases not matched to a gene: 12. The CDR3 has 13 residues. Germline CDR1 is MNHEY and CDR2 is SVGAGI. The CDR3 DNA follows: TGTGCCCGTCGGGACAGGGAATCTAACGGCTACACCTTC. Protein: CARRDRESNGYTF.

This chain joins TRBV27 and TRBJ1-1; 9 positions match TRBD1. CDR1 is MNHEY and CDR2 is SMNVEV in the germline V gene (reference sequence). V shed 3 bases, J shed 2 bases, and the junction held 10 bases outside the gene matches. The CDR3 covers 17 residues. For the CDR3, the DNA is TGTGCCAGCAGTTTCCAGGACAGGGGTGCGGGAAACACTGAAGCTTTCTTT. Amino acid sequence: CASSFQDRGAGNTEAFF.

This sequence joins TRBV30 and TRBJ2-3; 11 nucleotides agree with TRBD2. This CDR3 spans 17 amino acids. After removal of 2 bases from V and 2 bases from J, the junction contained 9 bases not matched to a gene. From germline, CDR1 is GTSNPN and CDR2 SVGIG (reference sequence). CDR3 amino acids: CAWSFYSSGRTTDTQYF. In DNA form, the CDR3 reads TGTGCCTGGAGTTTTTATTCTAGCGGGAGGACCACAGATACGCAGTATTTT.

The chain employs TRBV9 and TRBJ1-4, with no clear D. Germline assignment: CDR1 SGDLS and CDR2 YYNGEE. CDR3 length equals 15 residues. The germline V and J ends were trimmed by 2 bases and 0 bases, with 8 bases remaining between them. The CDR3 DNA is TGTGCCAGCAGCGTCTCCTTCGCAACTAATGAAAAACTGTTTTTT. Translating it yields CASSVSFATNEKLFF. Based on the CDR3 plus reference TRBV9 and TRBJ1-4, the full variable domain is DSGVTQTPKHLITATGQRVTLRCSPRSGDLSVYWYQQSLDQGLQFLIQYYNGEERAKGNILERFSAQQFPDLHSELNLSSLELGDSALYFCASSVSFATNEKLFFGSGTQLSVL.

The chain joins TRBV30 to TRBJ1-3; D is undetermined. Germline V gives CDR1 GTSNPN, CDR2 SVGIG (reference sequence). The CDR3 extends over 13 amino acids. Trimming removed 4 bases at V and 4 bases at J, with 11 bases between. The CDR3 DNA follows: TGTGCCTGGACCTCCCGAGGGGGAAACACCATATATTTT. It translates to CAWTSRGGNTIYF.

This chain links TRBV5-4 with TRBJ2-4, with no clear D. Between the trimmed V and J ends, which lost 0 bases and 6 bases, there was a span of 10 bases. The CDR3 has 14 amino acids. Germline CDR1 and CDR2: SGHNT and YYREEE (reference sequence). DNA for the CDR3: TGTGCCAGCAGCTTGGATCCTAGTGGAAACATTCAGTACTTC. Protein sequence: CASSLDPSGNIQYF.

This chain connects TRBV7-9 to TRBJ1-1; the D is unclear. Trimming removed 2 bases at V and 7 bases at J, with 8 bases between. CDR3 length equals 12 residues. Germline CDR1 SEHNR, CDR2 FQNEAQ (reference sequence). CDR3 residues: CASSLTLLEAFF. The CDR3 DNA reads TGTGCCAGCAGCTTAACTTTACTTGAAGCTTTCTTT.

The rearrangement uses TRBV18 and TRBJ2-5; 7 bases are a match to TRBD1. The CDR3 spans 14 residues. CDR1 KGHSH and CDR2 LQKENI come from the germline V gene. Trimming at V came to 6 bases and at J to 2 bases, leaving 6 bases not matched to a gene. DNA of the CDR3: TGTGCCAGCTCCCTAACAGGGGAGCAAGAGACCCAGTACTTC. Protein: CASSLTGEQETQYF. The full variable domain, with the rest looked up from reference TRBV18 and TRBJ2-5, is NAGVMQNPRHLVRRRGQEARLRCSPMKGHSHVYWYRQLPEEGLKFMVYLQKENIIDESGMPKERFSAEFPKEGPSILRIQQVVRGDSAAYFCASSLTGEQETQYFGPGTRLLVL.

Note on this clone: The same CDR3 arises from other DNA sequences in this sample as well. The CDR3: CASSFGGGAETQYF. CDR3 coding DNA: TGTGCCAGCAGCTTTGGCGGGGGGGCGGAGACCCAGTACTTC. V is TRBV7-2 and J is TRBJ2-5, with 9 nucleotides matching TRBD2. Germline trimming cut 3 bases from V and 5 bases from J; bases unmatched to any gene: 4. Germline V gene data show CDR1 as SGHTA and CDR2 as FQGNSA. There are 14 residues in the CDR3.

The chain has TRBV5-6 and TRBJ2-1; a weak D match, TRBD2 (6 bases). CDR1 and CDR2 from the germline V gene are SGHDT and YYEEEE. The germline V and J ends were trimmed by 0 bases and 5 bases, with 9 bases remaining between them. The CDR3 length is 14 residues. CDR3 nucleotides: TGTGCCAGCAGCTTGGTTAGCGGTAACAATGAGCAGTTCTTC. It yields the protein CASSLVSGNNEQFF. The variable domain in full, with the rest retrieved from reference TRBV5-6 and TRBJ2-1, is DAGVTQSPTHLIKTRGQQVTLRCSPKSGHDTVSWYQQALGQGPQFIFQYYEEEERQRGNFPDRFSGHQFPNYSSELNVNALLLGDSALYLCASSLVSGNNEQFFGPGTRLTVL.

The CDR3, as DNA: TGCGCCAGCAGCCTGACAGGGGGCGGAATAGTTGAAAAACTGTTTTTT. This encodes CASSLTGGGIVEKLFF. This sequence joins TRBV4-3 and TRBJ1-4; 10 bases agree with TRBD1. Germline V CDR1 and CDR2: LGHNA, YSLEER. This CDR3 is 16 amino acids long. The ends lost 4 bases at V and 7 bases at J; junction bases unmatched: 9.

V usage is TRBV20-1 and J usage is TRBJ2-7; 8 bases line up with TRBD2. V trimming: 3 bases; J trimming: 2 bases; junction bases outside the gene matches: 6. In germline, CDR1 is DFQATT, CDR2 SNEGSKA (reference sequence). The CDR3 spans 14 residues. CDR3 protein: CSASLGLATYEQYF. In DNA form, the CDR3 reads TGCAGTGCTAGTCTTGGACTAGCTACCTACGAGCAGTACTTC.

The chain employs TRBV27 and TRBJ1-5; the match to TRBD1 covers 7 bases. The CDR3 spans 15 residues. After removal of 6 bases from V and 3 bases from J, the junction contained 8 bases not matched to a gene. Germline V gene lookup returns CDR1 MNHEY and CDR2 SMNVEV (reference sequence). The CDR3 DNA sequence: TGTGCCAGCAGGCTGGGACAGAGTCACAATCAGCCCCAGCATTTT. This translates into CASRLGQSHNQPQHF.

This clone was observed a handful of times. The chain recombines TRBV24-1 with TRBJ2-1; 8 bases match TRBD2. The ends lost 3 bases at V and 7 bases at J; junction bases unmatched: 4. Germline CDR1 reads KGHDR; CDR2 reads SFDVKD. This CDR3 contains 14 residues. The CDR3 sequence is CATSDPGRANEQFF. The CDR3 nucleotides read TGTGCCACCAGTGATCCCGGGAGGGCAAATGAGCAGTTCTTC.

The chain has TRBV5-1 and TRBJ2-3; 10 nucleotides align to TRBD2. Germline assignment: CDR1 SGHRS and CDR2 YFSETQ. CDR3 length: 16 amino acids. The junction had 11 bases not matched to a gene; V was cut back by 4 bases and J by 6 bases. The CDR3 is CASSQTSGGASDTQYF. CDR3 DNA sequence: TGCGCCAGCAGCCAGACAAGCGGGGGGGCCAGTGATACGCAGTATTTT.

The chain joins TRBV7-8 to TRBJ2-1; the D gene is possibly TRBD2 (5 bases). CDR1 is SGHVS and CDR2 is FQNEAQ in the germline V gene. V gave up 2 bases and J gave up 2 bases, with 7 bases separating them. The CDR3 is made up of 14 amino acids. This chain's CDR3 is CASSLFGTYNEQFF. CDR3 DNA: TGTGCCAGCAGCTTATTCGGGACCTACAATGAGCAGTTCTTC.

The CDR3 loop is CASSYSSGEAFF. The CDR3 bases are TGCGCCAGCAGTTACTCCTCAGGTGAAGCTTTCTTT. This chain joins TRBV5-1 and TRBJ1-1; D is undetermined. The CDR3 consists of 12 residues. Trimming took off 5 bases at V and 7 bases at J, with 12 bases between the two ends. CDR1 SGHRS and CDR2 YFSETQ come from the germline V gene.

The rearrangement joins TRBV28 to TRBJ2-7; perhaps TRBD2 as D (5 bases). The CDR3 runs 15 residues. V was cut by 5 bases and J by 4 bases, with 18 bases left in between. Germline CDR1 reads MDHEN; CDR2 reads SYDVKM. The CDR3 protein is CASSTPEGVGYEQYF. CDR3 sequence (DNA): TGTGCCAGCAGTACCCCCGAGGGTGTAGGGTACGAGCAGTACTTC.

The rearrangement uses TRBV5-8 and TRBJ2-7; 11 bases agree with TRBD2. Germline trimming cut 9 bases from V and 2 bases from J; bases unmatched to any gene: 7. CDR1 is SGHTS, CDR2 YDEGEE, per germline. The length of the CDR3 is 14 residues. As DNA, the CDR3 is TGTGCCACTTCCCTAGCGGGAGGTCCCTACGAGCAGTACTTC. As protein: CATSLAGGPYEQYF.

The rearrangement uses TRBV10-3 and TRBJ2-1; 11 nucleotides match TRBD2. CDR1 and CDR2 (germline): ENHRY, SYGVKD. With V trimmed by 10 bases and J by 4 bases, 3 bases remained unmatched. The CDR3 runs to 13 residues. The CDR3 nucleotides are TGTGCCACGGGACTAGCGGAGTACAATGAGCAGTTCTTC. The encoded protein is CATGLAEYNEQFF.

CDR3 in amino acids: CASSEYRDTNYGYTF. The CDR3 region has the DNA TGCGCCAGCAGTGAGTACAGGGATACTAACTATGGCTACACCTTC. The gene calls are TRBV10-1 and TRBJ1-2; a weak D match, TRBD1 (6 bases). Germline values: CDR1 WNHNN, CDR2 SYGVQD (reference sequence). CDR3 length: 15 residues. The V gene lost 1 base and the J gene lost 0 bases, with 9 bases spanning the gap.

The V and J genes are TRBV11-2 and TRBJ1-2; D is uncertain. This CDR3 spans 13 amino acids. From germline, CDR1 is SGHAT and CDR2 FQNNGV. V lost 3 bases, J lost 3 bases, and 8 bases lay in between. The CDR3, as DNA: TGTGCCAGCAGCTTTGGCCCCGACTATGGCTACACCTTC. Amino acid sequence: CASSFGPDYGYTF.

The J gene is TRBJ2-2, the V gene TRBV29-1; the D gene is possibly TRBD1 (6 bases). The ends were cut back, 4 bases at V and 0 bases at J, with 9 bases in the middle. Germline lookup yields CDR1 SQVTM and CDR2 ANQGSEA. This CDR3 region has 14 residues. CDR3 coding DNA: TGCAGCGTTGGGGCAGGGGCGAACACCGGGGAGCTGTTTTTT. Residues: CSVGAGANTGELFF.

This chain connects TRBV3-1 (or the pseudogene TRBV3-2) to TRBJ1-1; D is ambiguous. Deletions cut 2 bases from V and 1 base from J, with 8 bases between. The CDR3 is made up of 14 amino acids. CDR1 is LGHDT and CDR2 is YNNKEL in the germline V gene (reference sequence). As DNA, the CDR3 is TGTGCCAGCAGCCAATGGGCCAGGAACACTGAAGCTTTCTTT. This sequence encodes CASSQWARNTEAFF.

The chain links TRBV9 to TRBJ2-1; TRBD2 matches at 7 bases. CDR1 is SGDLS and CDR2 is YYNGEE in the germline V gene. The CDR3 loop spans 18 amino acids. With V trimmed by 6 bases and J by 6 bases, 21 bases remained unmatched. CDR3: CASTDYQLGGGRGNEQFF. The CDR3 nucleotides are TGTGCCAGCACCGATTACCAACTGGGGGGAGGGAGGGGCAATGAGCAGTTCTTC.

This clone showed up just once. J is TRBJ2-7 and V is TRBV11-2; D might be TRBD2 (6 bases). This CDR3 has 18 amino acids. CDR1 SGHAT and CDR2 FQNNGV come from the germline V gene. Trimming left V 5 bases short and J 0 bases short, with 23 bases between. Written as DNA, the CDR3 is TGTGCCAGCAGCCCCCTGGGGGGATCGAGGGTCGGCTCCTACGAGCAGTACTTC. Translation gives CASSPLGGSRVGSYEQYF.

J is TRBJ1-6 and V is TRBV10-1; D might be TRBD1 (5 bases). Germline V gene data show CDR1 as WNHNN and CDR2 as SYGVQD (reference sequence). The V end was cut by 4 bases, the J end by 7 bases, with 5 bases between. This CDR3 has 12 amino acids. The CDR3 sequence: CASSGQNSPLHF. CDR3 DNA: TGCGCCAGCAGTGGACAGAATTCACCCCTCCACTTT.

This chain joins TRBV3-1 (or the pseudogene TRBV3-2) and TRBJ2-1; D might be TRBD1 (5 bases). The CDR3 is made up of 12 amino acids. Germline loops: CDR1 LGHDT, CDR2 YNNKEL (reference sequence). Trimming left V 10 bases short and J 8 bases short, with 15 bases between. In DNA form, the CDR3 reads TGTGCCATCTCTGACAGAGGCTATGAGCAGTTCTTC. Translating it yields CAISDRGYEQFF.

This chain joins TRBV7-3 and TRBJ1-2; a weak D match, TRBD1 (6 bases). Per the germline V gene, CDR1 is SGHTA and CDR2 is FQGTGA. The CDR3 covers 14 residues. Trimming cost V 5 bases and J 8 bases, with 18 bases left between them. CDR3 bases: TGTGCCAGCAGCCCCTCCGACAGGATTTTAGGCTACACCTTC. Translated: CASSPSDRILGYTF.

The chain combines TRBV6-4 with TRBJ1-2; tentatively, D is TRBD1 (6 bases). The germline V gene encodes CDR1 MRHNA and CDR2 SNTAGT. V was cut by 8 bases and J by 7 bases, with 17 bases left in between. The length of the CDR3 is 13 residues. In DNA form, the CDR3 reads TGTGCCAGCCGAGGACAGCCCGCTTCTGGCTACACCTTC. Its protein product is CASRGQPASGYTF.

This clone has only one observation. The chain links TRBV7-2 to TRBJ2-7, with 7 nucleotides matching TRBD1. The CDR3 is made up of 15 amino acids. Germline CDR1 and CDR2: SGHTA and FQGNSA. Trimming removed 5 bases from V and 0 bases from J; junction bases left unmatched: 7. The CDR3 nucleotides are TGTGCCAGCAGCAGGTCCAGGGGGATCTCCTACGAGCAGTACTTC. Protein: CASSRSRGISYEQYF.

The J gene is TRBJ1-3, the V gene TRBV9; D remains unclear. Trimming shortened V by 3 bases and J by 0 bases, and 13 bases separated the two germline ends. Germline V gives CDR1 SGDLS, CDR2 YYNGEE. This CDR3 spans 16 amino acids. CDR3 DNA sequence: TGTGCCAGCAGCGCACTTACAGACCACTCTGGAAACACCATATATTTT. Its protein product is CASSALTDHSGNTIYF.